The 29 T cell receptor beta chains presented below share a single source sample, sequenced in a study of neurological immune-mediated disorders. TCRdb re-derived calls from the 5' RACE reads in MiXCR, one entry per CDR3 protein. The sample lists roughly 56,000 distinct CDR3 sequences, more than 9.5% seen once, with 1.5% to 2% in the top ten. The sequencing sample was made of PBMCs. These receptors were collected from a man aged 60 to 69 in good health.

This clonotype came up many times. The V and J genes are TRBV7-2 and TRBJ2-5; the D gene could be TRBD1 or TRBD2 (6 bases each). The CDR3 has 14 amino acids. Trimming left V 1 base short and J 5 bases short, with 11 bases between. Germline lookup yields CDR1 SGHTA and CDR2 FQGNSA. The CDR3: CASSLGGAMETQYF. The CDR3 DNA sequence: TGTGCCAGCAGCTTAGGGGGGGCTATGGAGACCCAGTACTTC.

This clonotype was seen many times. The V gene is TRBV6-5, the J gene TRBJ2-7, with 7 bases matching TRBD1. This CDR3 is built from 15 residues. Germline loops: CDR1 MNHEY, CDR2 SVGAGI. The V segment lost 5 bases and the J segment 6 bases; nucleotides outside the gene matches: 13. The CDR3 protein is CASSTGTEVRGEQYF. For the CDR3, the DNA is TGTGCCAGCAGTACCGGGACAGAAGTTCGGGGCGAGCAGTACTTC.

This clonotype was counted at least ten times. The chain couples TRBV7-2 to TRBJ1-1; D gene uncertain. The CDR3 spans 14 residues. Trimming shortened V by 4 bases and J by 4 bases, and 13 bases separated the two germline ends. The germline CDR1 and CDR2 sequences are SGHTA and FQGNSA. The CDR3 reads CASSSGPVGTEAFF. The CDR3 DNA sequence: TGTGCCAGCAGCTCGGGCCCCGTTGGCACTGAAGCTTTCTTT. Full variable domain (remainder filled in from reference TRBV7-2 and TRBJ1-1): GAGVSQSPSNKVTEKGKDVELRCDPISGHTALYWYRQSLGQGLEFLIYFQGNSAPDKSGLPSDRFSAERTGGSVSTLTIQRTQQEDSAVYLCASSSGPVGTEAFFGQGTRLTVV.

This clonotype was counted many times. One end of the junction does not line up with germline, which may come from a read error. The chain carries TRBV16 and TRBJ2-4; TRBD1 aligns across 10 bases. The CDR3 loop spans 16 amino acids. Germline V gene lookup returns CDR1 KGHSY and CDR2 FQNENV. CDR3 region: CVSSHQGQGAKNIQYF. Here the CDR3 DNA reads TGTGTCAGCAGCCACCAGGGACAGGGGGCCAAAAACATTCAGTACTTC.

This chain links TRBV7-8 with TRBJ1-4; D perhaps matches TRBD1 (5 bases). Germline V lookup: CDR1 SGHVS, CDR2 FQNEAQ. V lost 3 bases, J lost 4 bases, and 9 bases lay in between. CDR3 length: 14 residues. The CDR3 spells CASSFGTYNEKLFF. CDR3 DNA: TGTGCCAGCAGCTTCGGGACTTATAATGAAAAACTGTTTTTT.

V usage is TRBV5-1 and J usage is TRBJ2-7; possible D gene TRBD1, 5 bases. The V gene lost 4 bases and the J gene lost 4 bases, with 9 bases spanning the gap. Germline V lookup: CDR1 SGHRS, CDR2 YFSETQ. This CDR3 is 12 amino acids long. CDR3 region: CASSSRVYEQYF. Written as DNA, the CDR3 is TGCGCCAGCAGCAGCAGGGTATACGAGCAGTACTTC.

Many counts were recorded for this clonotype. V and J are TRBV20-1 and TRBJ2-3; 8 nucleotides align to TRBD1. Trimming at V came to 6 bases and at J to 3 bases, leaving 11 bases not matched to a gene. Germline V lookup: CDR1 DFQATT, CDR2 SNEGSKA (reference sequence). The CDR3 loop spans 15 amino acids. Here the CDR3 DNA reads TGCAGTGCCACAACCAGACAGGGGATTACAGATACGCAGTATTTT. Protein sequence: CSATTRQGITDTQYF.

At least ten counts were recorded for this clonotype. For the CDR3, the DNA is TGTGCCAGCAGCCCGCGGACTAGCGGGGGGGGGTCTTATACGCAGTATTTT. Translation: CASSPRTSGGGSYTQYF. V gene TRBV7-2 combines with J gene TRBJ2-3, with 15 bases identical to TRBD2. V trimming: 5 bases; J trimming: 7 bases; junction bases outside the gene matches: 10. The germline V gene has CDR1 SGHTA and CDR2 FQGNSA. CDR3 length equals 17 residues.

The sample holds many counts of this clonotype. The chain links TRBV10-1 to TRBJ2-2; 12 nucleotides align to TRBD2. The V segment lost 2 bases and the J segment 5 bases; nucleotides outside the gene matches: 3. Per germline, CDR1 WNHNN and CDR2 SYGVQD (reference sequence). This CDR3 region has 16 residues. The CDR3 spells CASSEGLAGPTGELFF. The CDR3 DNA sequence: TGCGCCAGCAGTGAGGGACTAGCGGGACCAACCGGGGAGCTGTTTTTT.

This clonotype was recorded many times. The chain couples TRBV5-1 to TRBJ2-5; TRBD1 matches 9 bases. This CDR3 has 16 residues. Germline values: CDR1 SGHRS, CDR2 YFSETQ. Trimming took 3 bases from V and 1 from J; bases not matched to a gene: 7. The CDR3 sequence is CASSSGGTGTQETQYF. The CDR3 nucleotides read TGCGCCAGCAGCTCGGGTGGGACAGGGACCCAAGAGACCCAGTACTTC.

This clonotype was detected only once. Sequence at one end of the junction differs from germline and may be a read error. The chain employs TRBV4-1 and TRBJ1-6; TRBD1 aligns across 9 bases. CDR3 length: 16 amino acids. The germline V gene has CDR1 MGHRA and CDR2 YSYEKL. Written as DNA, the CDR3 is TGCGCCAGCAGCCAAGGTGGACAGGGGTATAATTTACCCCTCCACTTT. It codes for CASSQGGQGYNLPLHF.

V is TRBV14 and J is TRBJ2-7; D remains ambiguous. Germline CDR1 SGHDN, CDR2 FVKESK. This CDR3 region has 16 residues. Deletions cut 1 base from V and 0 bases from J, with 13 bases between. CDR3 loop: CASSQGKEDGSYEQYF. CDR3 DNA sequence: TGTGCCAGCAGCCAAGGTAAAGAAGACGGCTCCTACGAGCAGTACTTC.

This clonotype was found once. The CDR3 region is CASSQEPLITEAFF. The CDR3, as DNA: TGTGCCAGCAGCCAGGAACCCCTGATCACTGAAGCTTTCTTT. The chain employs TRBV6-2 or TRBV6-3 and TRBJ1-1; D is ambiguous. Trimming shortened V by 6 bases and J by 4 bases, and 15 bases separated the two germline ends. CDR3 length: 14 residues. Looked up from germline, CDR1 is MNHEY and CDR2 is SVGEGT.

In this sample, this clonotype turned up many times. V is TRBV7-2 and J is TRBJ2-7; 12 nucleotides line up with TRBD2. Trimming removed 5 bases from V and 4 bases from J; junction bases left unmatched: 6. Germline CDR1 SGHTA, CDR2 FQGNSA. The length of the CDR3 is 15 residues. Here the CDR3 reads CASSLRTSGTYEQYF. The CDR3 DNA follows: TGTGCCAGCAGCCTACGGACTAGCGGGACGTACGAGCAGTACTTC.

This clonotype was seen many times. The chain has TRBV20-1 and TRBJ2-7; D is unresolved. The CDR3 contains 15 residues. Germline V CDR1 and CDR2: DFQATT, SNEGSKA (reference sequence). V dropped 6 bases and J dropped 0 bases, with 18 bases sitting between them. DNA of the CDR3: TGCAGTGCCCATATCCGGGTTCTTAGCTCCTACGAGCAGTACTTC. Translation gives CSAHIRVLSSYEQYF.

This clonotype has a count of ten or more. V and J are TRBV11-2 and TRBJ1-5; D remains ambiguous. V lost 0 bases, J lost 0 bases, and 6 bases lay in between. The CDR3 contains 15 residues. Germline CDR1 reads SGHAT; CDR2 reads FQNNGV. The CDR3 DNA reads TGTGCCAGCAGCTTAGATCGGGGTAGCAATCAGCCCCAGCATTTT. Its protein product is CASSLDRGSNQPQHF.

In this sample, this clonotype turned up many times. The chain couples TRBV10-3 to TRBJ1-3, with TRBD1 as a possible D gene (6 bases). Germline V gene data show CDR1 as ENHRY and CDR2 as SYGVKD. CDR3 length: 17 amino acids. V lost 4 bases, J lost 0 bases, and 16 bases lay in between. CDR3 sequence reads: CAISGPQGLPSGNTIYF. The CDR3 DNA sequence: TGTGCCATCAGTGGACCACAGGGCCTCCCCTCTGGAAACACCATATATTTT.

This clonotype was detected ten times or more. The J gene is TRBJ2-5, the V gene TRBV3-1; possible D gene TRBD2, 5 bases. The V end lost 3 bases, the J end lost 3 bases, and 11 bases lay between the germline ends. Germline V gives CDR1 LGHDT, CDR2 YNNKEL (reference sequence). This CDR3 comprises 14 residues. CDR3 nucleotide sequence: TGTGCCAGCAGCCAGACTGAGGGCAAAGAGACCCAGTACTTC. Encoded protein: CASSQTEGKETQYF.

Remarks on this clonotype: It may be a read error: a sequence one base away is much more abundant. The genes are TRBV7-7 and TRBJ2-5; D is ambiguous. CDR1 is SSHAT and CDR2 is FNYEAQ in the germline V gene (reference sequence). The CDR3 runs to 15 residues. With 2 bases removed from V and 3 bases from J, the gap between germline ends came to 13 bases. The CDR3 is CASSLQSVREETQYF. The CDR3 nucleotides are TGTGCCAGCAGCTTACAGTCAGTGAGAGAAGAGACCCAGTACTTC.

This clonotype was recorded at least ten times. The V call is TRBV4-3, the J call TRBJ1-2, with D tentatively TRBD1 (5 bases). Germline V lookup: CDR1 LGHNA, CDR2 YSLEER. V gave up 4 bases and J gave up 7 bases, with 19 bases separating them. The CDR3 has 15 residues. CDR3 loop: CASSRAILGDSGYTF. The CDR3 nucleotides are TGCGCCAGCAGCCGTGCCATCTTGGGGGACTCTGGCTACACCTTC.

This clonotype was detected ten times or more. The rearrangement links TRBV20-1 to TRBJ1-2; the D is unclear. This CDR3 is built from 12 residues. V gave up 8 bases and J gave up 4 bases, with 14 bases separating them. The germline CDR1 and CDR2 sequences are DFQATT and SNEGSKA (reference sequence). CDR3 coding DNA: TGCAGTCCCCGGACGGAAGCCTATGGCTACACCTTC. This sequence encodes CSPRTEAYGYTF.

This clonotype was counted between two and nine times. The chain recombines TRBV12-3 or TRBV12-4 with TRBJ1-5; 7 positions match TRBD1. With 6 bases clipped from V and 3 bases from J, the junction kept 5 bases outside the gene matches. The CDR3 has 14 amino acids. The CDR3 region has the DNA TGTGCCAGCAGCCGTACAGGGGTCAATCAGCCCCAGCATTTT. Encoded protein: CASSRTGVNQPQHF.

This clonotype was detected many times. The chain joins TRBV20-1 to TRBJ2-2, with D tentatively TRBD1 or TRBD2 (5 bases each). The CDR3 covers 13 residues. Germline-derived CDR1 and CDR2 are DFQATT and SNEGSKA (reference sequence). Trimming shortened V by 3 bases and J by 7 bases, and 12 bases separated the two germline ends. The CDR3 protein is CSARGVFVGELFF. CDR3 in DNA: TGCAGTGCTAGGGGGGTTTTCGTCGGGGAGCTGTTTTTT.

J is TRBJ2-2 and V is TRBV19; tentative D call: TRBD1 (5 bases). V gave up 7 bases and J gave up 2 bases, with 8 bases separating them. Germline-derived CDR1 and CDR2 are LNHDA and SQIVND (reference sequence). CDR3 size: 13 residues. CDR3 residues: CASNDRNTGELFF. For the CDR3, the DNA is TGTGCCAGTAACGACAGAAACACCGGGGAGCTGTTTTTT.

This clonotype was counted at least ten times. The chain has TRBV5-6 and TRBJ1-1; D gene uncertain. Germline CDR1 SGHDT, CDR2 YYEEEE. Deletions cut 3 bases from V and 4 bases from J, with 13 bases between. CDR3 length: 14 amino acids. In DNA, the CDR3 is TGTGCCAGCAGCTGGCGGACTGGCGGCACTGAAGCTTTCTTT. Protein: CASSWRTGGTEAFF.

This clonotype was counted ten times or more. This chain connects TRBV20-1 to TRBJ1-6, with D unclear. The CDR3 extends over 13 amino acids. Germline-derived CDR1 and CDR2 are DFQATT and SNEGSKA (reference sequence). Trimming took 6 bases from V and 7 from J, leaving 13 bases between them. The CDR3 region is CSAPRGLNSPLHF. DNA for the CDR3: TGCAGTGCCCCCAGAGGCTTAAATTCACCCCTCCACTTT.

This clonotype was counted at least ten times. V gene TRBV5-1 combines with J gene TRBJ2-1; tentatively, D is TRBD1 (5 bases). Germline CDR1 is SGHRS and CDR2 is YFSETQ. The CDR3 totals 12 residues. V dropped 5 bases and J dropped 9 bases, with 12 bases sitting between them. The CDR3 here is CASRARASEQFF. In nucleotides, the CDR3 is TGCGCCAGCAGAGCCAGGGCTAGTGAGCAGTTCTTC. Complete variable domain (other parts from reference TRBV5-1 and TRBJ2-1): KAGVTQTPRYLIKTRGQQVTLSCSPISGHRSVSWYQQTPGQGLQFLFEYFSETQRNKGNFPGRFSGRQFSNSRSEMNVSTLELGDSALYLCASRARASEQFFGPGTRLTVL.

In its sample, this clonotype was seen many times. The chain links TRBV27 to TRBJ1-1; a possible D gene is TRBD1 (6 bases). CDR3 length: 15 amino acids. V was clipped by 10 bases and J by 5 bases, with 23 bases between them. CDR1 is MNHEY, CDR2 SMNVEV, per germline (reference sequence). The chain's CDR3 is CATRLIHTGRTEAFF. The CDR3 DNA reads as TGTGCCACCCGATTAATCCATACAGGGCGGACTGAAGCTTTCTTT.

In this sample, this clonotype turned up many times. The chain has TRBV7-9 and TRBJ2-1; D unresolved. The CDR3 has 14 residues. V was shortened by 0 bases and J by 9 bases, with 12 bases between the two germline ends. CDR1 and CDR2 (germline): SEHNR, FQNEAQ (reference sequence). The chain's CDR3 is CASSLAPSSGEQFF. In nucleotides, the CDR3 is TGTGCCAGCAGCTTAGCCCCCTCGTCGGGTGAGCAGTTCTTC.